This passage covers 10 T cell receptor beta chains from one sample sequenced in a study of beta chain features in type 1 diabetes. Expressed TCRB transcripts were sequenced, since all the RNA that had been isolated was reverse transcribed. Method: immunoSEQ multiplex PCR; TCRdb's copy keeps in-frame clones and lacks some. The data contain 450,000 to 600,000 clones, 30% of them singletons. The sample consisted of naive CD4+ T cells from blood. The receptors shown here come from a young man in good health.

The rearrangement joins TRBV5-4 to TRBJ2-3, with 7 nucleotides matching TRBD2. V was clipped by 5 bases and J by 6 bases; unmatched bases: 3. There are 12 residues in the CDR3. CDR1 is SGHNT and CDR2 is YYREEE in the germline V gene (reference sequence). DNA of the CDR3: TGTGCCAGCAGTACTAGCGTCGATACGCAGTATTTT. Encoded protein: CASSTSVDTQYF.

This clone has just one count. The rearrangement joins TRBV18 to TRBJ2-1; the D gene is possibly TRBD1 (5 bases). Germline V gene sequence: CDR1 KGHSH, CDR2 LQKENI. Trimming cost V 5 bases and J 0 bases, with 11 bases left between them. The CDR3 extends over 15 amino acids. The CDR3 protein is CASSGAASSYNEQFF. CDR3 coding DNA: TGTGCCAGCTCAGGGGCGGCTAGCTCCTACAATGAGCAGTTCTTC. Using reference TRBV18 and TRBJ2-1 for the parts outside the CDR3, the full variable domain is NAGVMQNPRHLVRRRGQEARLRCSPMKGHSHVYWYRQLPEEGLKFMVYLQKENIIDESGMPKERFSAEFPKEGPSILRIQQVVRGDSAAYFCASSGAASSYNEQFFGPGTRLTVL.

This clone was detected a few times. J is TRBJ2-2 and V is TRBV7-9, with unresolved D. The CDR3 loop spans 15 amino acids. The germline V gene encodes CDR1 SEHNR and CDR2 FQNEAQ (reference sequence). Trimming pared 0 bases from V and 0 bases from J, leaving 5 bases between. The chain's CDR3 is CASSLAGANTGELFF. Here the CDR3 DNA reads TGTGCCAGCAGCTTAGCGGGTGCGAACACCGGGGAGCTGTTTTTT.

This clone was counted only a few times. The chain combines TRBV4-2 with TRBJ2-7; D not resolved. The V end was cut by 1 base, the J end by 3 bases, with 16 bases between. Germline values: CDR1 LGHNA, CDR2 YNFKEQ. The CDR3 extends over 16 amino acids. CDR3 protein: CASSQGRRSLSYEQYF. The CDR3 region has the DNA TGTGCCAGCAGCCAAGGTCGCCGGTCTCTCAGCTACGAGCAGTACTTC.

The V call is TRBV14, the J call TRBJ2-3; D possibly corresponds to TRBD1 (5 bases). V lost 1 base and J lost 9, with 8 bases in between. This CDR3 comprises 12 residues. Germline V CDR1 and CDR2: SGHDN, FVKESK. The DNA for the CDR3 is TGTGCCAGCAGCCAAGGCAGGGAAACGCAGTATTTT. The encoded protein is CASSQGRETQYF.

The table lists this clone with a few counts. The chain is built from TRBV27 and TRBJ2-7; 10 nucleotides line up with TRBD2. The CDR3 extends over 13 amino acids. CDR1 and CDR2 from the germline V gene are MNHEY and SMNVEV (reference sequence). Trimming cost V 6 bases and J 5 bases; bases outside gene matches: 4. CDR3 in DNA: TGTGCCAGCAGAGCTAGCGGGAGTAACGAGCAGTACTTC. Residues: CASRASGSNEQYF.

This clone was detected once. The rearrangement links TRBV6-5 to TRBJ2-5; D might be TRBD2 (5 bases). Per the germline V gene, CDR1 is MNHEY and CDR2 is SVGAGI. Deletions cut 6 bases from V and 5 bases from J, with 13 bases between. This CDR3 is 13 amino acids long. The CDR3 sequence: CASSPRGFETQYF. CDR3 bases: TGTGCCAGCAGCCCACGGGGATTCGAGACCCAGTACTTC.

This clone has only a few counts. J is TRBJ2-7 and V is TRBV30, with 9 bases lining up with TRBD1. The germline CDR1 and CDR2 sequences are GTSNPN and SVGIG (reference sequence). The J segment lost 4 bases and the V segment lost 0 bases, leaving 4 bases of the junction unmatched. The CDR3 length is 14 residues. The DNA of the CDR3 is TGTGCCTGGAGTGTAAAAGGGACAGGGTACGAGCAGTACTTC. This gives the protein CAWSVKGTGYEQYF.

The chain links TRBV6-6 to TRBJ1-2; TRBD1 matches at 7 bases. The V segment lost 1 base and the J segment 2 bases; nucleotides outside the gene matches: 1. CDR1 is MNHNY and CDR2 is SVGAGI in the germline V gene (reference sequence). The length of the CDR3 is 14 residues. CDR3 in amino acids: CASSYLTGNYGYTF. The CDR3 DNA is TGTGCCAGCAGTTACTTGACAGGGAACTATGGCTACACCTTC.

V usage is TRBV9 and J usage is TRBJ1-2; 7 nucleotides match TRBD1. The CDR3 is 16 amino acids. CDR1 is SGDLS and CDR2 is YYNGEE in the germline V gene. Unmatched junction bases numbered 11, after V lost 0 bases and J lost 6 bases. The CDR3 sequence: CASSVAPRQGGHGYTF. CDR3 nucleotides: TGTGCCAGCAGCGTAGCCCCCCGGCAGGGGGGTCATGGCTACACCTTC.